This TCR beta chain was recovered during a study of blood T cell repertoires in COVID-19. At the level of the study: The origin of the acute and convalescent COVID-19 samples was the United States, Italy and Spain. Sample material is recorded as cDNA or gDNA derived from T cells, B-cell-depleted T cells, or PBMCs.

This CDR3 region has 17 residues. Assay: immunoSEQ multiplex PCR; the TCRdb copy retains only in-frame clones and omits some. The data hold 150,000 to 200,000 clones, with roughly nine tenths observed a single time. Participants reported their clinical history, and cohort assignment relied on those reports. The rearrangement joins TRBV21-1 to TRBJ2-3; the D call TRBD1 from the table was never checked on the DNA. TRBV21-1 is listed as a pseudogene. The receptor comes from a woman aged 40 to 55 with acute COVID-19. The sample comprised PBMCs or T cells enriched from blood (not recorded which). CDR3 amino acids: CASSSPGQRVITDTQYF. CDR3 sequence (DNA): TGTGCCAGCAGCAGTCCGGGACAGAGGGTAATTACAGATACGCAGTATTTT.